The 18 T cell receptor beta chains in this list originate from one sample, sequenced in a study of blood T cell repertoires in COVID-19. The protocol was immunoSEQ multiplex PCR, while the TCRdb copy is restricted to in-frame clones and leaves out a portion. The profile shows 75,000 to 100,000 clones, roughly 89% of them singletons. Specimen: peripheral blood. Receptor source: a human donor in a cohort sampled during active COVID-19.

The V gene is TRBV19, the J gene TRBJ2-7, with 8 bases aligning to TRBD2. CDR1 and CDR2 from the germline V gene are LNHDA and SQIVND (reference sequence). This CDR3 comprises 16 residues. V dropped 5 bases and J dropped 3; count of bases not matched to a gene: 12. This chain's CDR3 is CASSSPASGPYYEQYF. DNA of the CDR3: TGTGCCAGTAGTTCCCCGGCTAGCGGGCCTTACTACGAGCAGTACTTC.

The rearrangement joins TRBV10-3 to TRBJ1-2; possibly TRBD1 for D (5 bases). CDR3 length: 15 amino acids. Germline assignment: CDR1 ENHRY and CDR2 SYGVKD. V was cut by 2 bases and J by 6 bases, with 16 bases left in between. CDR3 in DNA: TGTGCCATCAGTGAGGGGGTAAAGGACAAAGATGGCTACACCTTC. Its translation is CAISEGVKDKDGYTF.

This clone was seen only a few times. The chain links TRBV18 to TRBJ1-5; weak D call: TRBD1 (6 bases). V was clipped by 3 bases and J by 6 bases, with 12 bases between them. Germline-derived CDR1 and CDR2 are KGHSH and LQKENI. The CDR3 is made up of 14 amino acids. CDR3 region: CASSPSQGIQPQHF. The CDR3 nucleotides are TGTGCCAGCTCACCGAGCCAGGGGATTCAGCCCCAGCATTTT.

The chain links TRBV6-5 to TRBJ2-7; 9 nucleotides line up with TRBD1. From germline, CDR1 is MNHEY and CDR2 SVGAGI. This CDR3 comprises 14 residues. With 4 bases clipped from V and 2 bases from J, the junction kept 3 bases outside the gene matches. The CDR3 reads CASSSGTGTYEQYF. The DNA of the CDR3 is TGTGCCAGCAGTTCCGGGACAGGGACCTACGAGCAGTACTTC.

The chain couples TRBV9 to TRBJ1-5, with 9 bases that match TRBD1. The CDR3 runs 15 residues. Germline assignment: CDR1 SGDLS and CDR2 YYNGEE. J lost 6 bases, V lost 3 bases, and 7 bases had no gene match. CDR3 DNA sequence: TGTGCCAGCAGCGCCGGGACAGGGTTTGGTCAGCCCCAGCATTTT. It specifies CASSAGTGFGQPQHF. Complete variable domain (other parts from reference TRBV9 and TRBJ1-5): DSGVTQTPKHLITATGQRVTLRCSPRSGDLSVYWYQQSLDQGLQFLIQYYNGEERAKGNILERFSAQQFPDLHSELNLSSLELGDSALYFCASSAGTGFGQPQHFGDGTRLSIL.

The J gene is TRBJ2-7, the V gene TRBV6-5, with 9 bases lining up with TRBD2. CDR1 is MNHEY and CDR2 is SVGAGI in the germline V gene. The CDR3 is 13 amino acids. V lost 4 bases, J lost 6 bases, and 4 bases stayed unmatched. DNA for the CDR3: TGTGCCAGCAGTTTAGCGGGAGTGTTCGAGCAGTACTTC. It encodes CASSLAGVFEQYF.

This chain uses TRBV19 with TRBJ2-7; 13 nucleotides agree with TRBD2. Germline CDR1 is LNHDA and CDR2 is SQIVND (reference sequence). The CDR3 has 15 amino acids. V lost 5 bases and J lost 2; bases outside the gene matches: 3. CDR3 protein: CASSFGLAGAYEQYF. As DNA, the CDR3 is TGTGCCAGTAGTTTTGGACTAGCGGGAGCCTACGAGCAGTACTTC.

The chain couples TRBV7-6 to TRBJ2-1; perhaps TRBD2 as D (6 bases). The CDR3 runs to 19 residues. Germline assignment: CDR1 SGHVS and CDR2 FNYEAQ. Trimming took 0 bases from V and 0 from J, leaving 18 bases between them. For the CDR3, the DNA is TGTGCCAGCAGCTTAGCTGCGGATAGCGGCCCCTACTCCTACAATGAGCAGTTCTTC. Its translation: CASSLAADSGPYSYNEQFF. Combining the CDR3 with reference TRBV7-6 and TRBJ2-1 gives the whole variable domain GAGVSQSPRYKVTKRGQDVALRCDPISGHVSLYWYRQALGQGPEFLTYFNYEAQQDKSGLPNDRFSAERPEGSISTLTIQRTEQRDSAMYRCASSLAADSGPYSYNEQFFGPGTRLTVL.

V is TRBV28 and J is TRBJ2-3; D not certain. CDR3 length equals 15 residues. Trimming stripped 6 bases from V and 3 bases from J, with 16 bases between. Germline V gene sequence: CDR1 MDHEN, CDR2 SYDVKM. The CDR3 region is CASSPPGISTDTQYF. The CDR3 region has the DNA TGTGCCAGCAGCCCCCCGGGTATTAGTACAGATACGCAGTATTTT.

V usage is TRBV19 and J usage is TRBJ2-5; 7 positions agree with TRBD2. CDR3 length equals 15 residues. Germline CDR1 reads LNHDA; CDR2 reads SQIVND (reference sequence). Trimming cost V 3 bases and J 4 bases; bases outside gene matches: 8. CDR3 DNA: TGTGCCAGTAGTATCCGGTTAGCGGGCGGAGAGACCCAGTACTTC. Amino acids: CASSIRLAGGETQYF.

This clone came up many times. The CDR3 bases are TGCGCCAGCAGCCAGCGGACAGGGAAGCACGAGCAGTACTTC. This sequence encodes CASSQRTGKHEQYF. This sequence joins TRBV4-1 and TRBJ2-7, with 8 positions matching TRBD1. CDR3 length equals 14 residues. V lost 3 bases and J lost 5; bases outside the gene matches: 6. The germline V gene encodes CDR1 MGHRA and CDR2 YSYEKL.

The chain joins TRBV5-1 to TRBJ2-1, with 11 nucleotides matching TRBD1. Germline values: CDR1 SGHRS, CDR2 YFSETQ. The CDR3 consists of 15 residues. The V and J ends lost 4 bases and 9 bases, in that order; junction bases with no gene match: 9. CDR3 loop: CASSPGTGGSGEQFF. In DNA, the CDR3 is TGCGCCAGCAGCCCCGGGACAGGGGGTTCGGGTGAGCAGTTCTTC.

DNA for the CDR3: TGTGCCAGCACTCGAGCGGGGGGCACCTACAATGAGCAGTTCTTC. This encodes CASTRAGGTYNEQFF. V is TRBV6-5 and J is TRBJ2-1; TRBD2 matches at 9 bases. Germline V lookup: CDR1 MNHEY, CDR2 SVGAGI. This CDR3 has 15 residues. After removal of 7 bases from V and 2 bases from J, the junction contained 6 bases not matched to a gene.

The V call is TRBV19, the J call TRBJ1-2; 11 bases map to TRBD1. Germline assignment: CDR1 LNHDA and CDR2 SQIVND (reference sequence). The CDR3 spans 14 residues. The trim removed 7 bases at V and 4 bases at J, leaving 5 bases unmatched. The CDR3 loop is CASTYGQGAYGYTF. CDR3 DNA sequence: TGTGCCAGTACCTACGGACAGGGGGCCTATGGCTACACCTTC.

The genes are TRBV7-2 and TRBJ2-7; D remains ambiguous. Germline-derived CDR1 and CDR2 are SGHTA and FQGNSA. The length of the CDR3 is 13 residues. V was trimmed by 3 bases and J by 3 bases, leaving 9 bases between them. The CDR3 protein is CASSFTENYEQYF. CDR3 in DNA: TGTGCCAGCAGCTTTACAGAGAACTACGAGCAGTACTTC.

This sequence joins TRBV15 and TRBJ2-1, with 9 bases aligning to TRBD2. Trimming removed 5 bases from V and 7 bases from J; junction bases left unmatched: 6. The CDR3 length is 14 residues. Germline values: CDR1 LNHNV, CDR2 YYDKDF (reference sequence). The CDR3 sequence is CATSVGGGANEQFF. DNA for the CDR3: TGTGCCACCAGCGTGGGCGGGGGGGCGAATGAGCAGTTCTTC.

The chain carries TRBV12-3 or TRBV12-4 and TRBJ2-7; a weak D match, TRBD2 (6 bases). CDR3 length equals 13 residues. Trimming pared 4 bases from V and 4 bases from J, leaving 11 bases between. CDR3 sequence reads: CASSSGRQYEQYF. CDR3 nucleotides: TGTGCCAGCAGTTCAGGGAGGCAGTACGAGCAGTACTTC.

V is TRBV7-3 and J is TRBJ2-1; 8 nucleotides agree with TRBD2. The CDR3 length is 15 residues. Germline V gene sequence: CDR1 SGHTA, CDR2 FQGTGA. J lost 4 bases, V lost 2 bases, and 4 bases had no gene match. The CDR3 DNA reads TGTGCCAGCAGCTTAGGGTCTAGCGGGTACAATGAGCAGTTCTTC. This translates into CASSLGSSGYNEQFF.